These 18 T cell receptor beta chains originate from one sample sequenced in a study of response to subunit inactivated influenza vaccine. Each CDR3 protein is one row after TCRdb ran MiXCR on the RT-PCR reads. The sample records some 500,000 distinct CDR3 sequences, less than 30% being singletons. The sequenced sample was CD4+ T cells sorted from PBMCs, obtained less than 6 days after vaccination. Receptor source: a middle-aged man who received an inactivated influenza vaccine.

This clonotype was seen a handful of times. The V and J genes are TRBV7-2 and TRBJ2-7; unclear D gene. Deletions cut 1 base from V and 7 bases from J, with 20 bases between. The CDR3 has 16 amino acids. Germline loops: CDR1 SGHTA, CDR2 FQGNSA. The CDR3 coding sequence is TGTGCCAGCAGCTTAGTTTTTTCCGGGTACCCGGTTGAGCAGTACTTC. This sequence encodes CASSLVFSGYPVEQYF.

This clonotype was observed many times. The junction does not match germline at one end; this may be a read error. The gene calls are TRBV12-3 or TRBV12-4 and TRBJ1-3; possibly TRBD1 for D (5 bases). The CDR3 is 15 amino acids. The CDR3 DNA follows: TGTGCCAGCAGCTTAGGGGACTTCTCTGGAAACACCATATATTTT. Translated: CASSLGDFSGNTIYF.

This sequence joins TRBV5-6 and TRBJ2-7, with D possibly TRBD2 on 7 matching bases. The ends were cut back, 3 bases at V and 2 bases at J, with 12 bases in the middle. This CDR3 contains 14 residues. Germline-derived CDR1 and CDR2 are SGHDT and YYEEEE. This CDR3 is CASSWGRGTYEQYF. For the CDR3, the DNA is TGTGCCAGCAGCTGGGGGCGGGGGACCTACGAGCAGTACTTC.

This clonotype was counted a few times. This chain links TRBV10-3 with TRBJ2-7; D call uncertain. The V and J ends lost 0 bases and 4 bases respectively, with 16 bases between them. Per germline, CDR1 ENHRY and CDR2 SYGVKD. CDR3 length: 16 amino acids. The CDR3 is CAISESPPSIGYEQYF. CDR3 sequence (DNA): TGTGCCATCAGTGAGTCGCCCCCAAGTATCGGTTACGAGCAGTACTTC.

This clonotype was counted a few times. V is TRBV7-8 and J is TRBJ2-7, with 9 bases that match TRBD1. After removal of 2 bases from V and 6 bases from J, the junction contained 8 bases not matched to a gene. This CDR3 comprises 15 residues. The germline CDR1 and CDR2 sequences are SGHVS and FQNEAQ. The CDR3 spells CASSLIWDRDLEQYF. The DNA of the CDR3 is TGTGCCAGCAGCTTAATTTGGGACAGGGATCTCGAGCAGTACTTC.

This clonotype was counted only a few times. V is TRBV4-1 and J is TRBJ2-5; TRBD2 aligns across 9 bases. Germline lookup yields CDR1 MGHRA and CDR2 YSYEKL. V gave up 0 bases and J gave up 5 bases; unmatched junction bases: 7. The CDR3 has 16 amino acids. The CDR3 nucleotides read TGCGCCAGCAGCCAAGATTTCGGGACTAGCATGGAGACCCAGTACTTC. Its protein product is CASSQDFGTSMETQYF.

The gene calls are TRBV4-2 and TRBJ2-7; no reliable D call. V was clipped by 0 bases and J by 2 bases, with 20 bases between them. Germline CDR1 LGHNA, CDR2 YNFKEQ. The CDR3 runs to 18 residues. CDR3 nucleotide sequence: TGTGCCAGCAGCCAAGAAGTGGTGTCTAGGACCGAAACCTACGAGCAGTACTTC. Translated: CASSQEVVSRTETYEQYF.

The table lists this clonotype with a few counts. V usage is TRBV11-2 and J usage is TRBJ2-7; TRBD2 agrees at 8 bases. The CDR3 totals 21 residues. Germline loops: CDR1 SGHAT, CDR2 FQNNGV. V was clipped by 5 bases and J by 3 bases; unmatched bases: 27. Here the CDR3 DNA reads TGTGCCAGCAGCCCCATCCGGGCGATCCTCAATAGCGGGGCAAGGGGCTACGAGCAGTACTTC. It codes for CASSPIRAILNSGARGYEQYF.

In its sample, this clonotype was seen a few times. This chain connects TRBV29-1 to TRBJ1-1, with 9 nucleotides matching TRBD1. Germline-derived CDR1 and CDR2 are SQVTM and ANQGSEA. The CDR3 contains 12 residues. V lost 3 bases to trimming and J lost 6 bases; unmatched junction nucleotides: 2. The CDR3 spells CSVEGQGPEAFF. In DNA form, the CDR3 reads TGCAGCGTTGAGGGACAGGGTCCTGAAGCTTTCTTT.

The sample holds a few counts of this clonotype. This chain connects TRBV6-5 to TRBJ2-2, with D tentatively TRBD1 or TRBD2 (5 bases each). This CDR3 region has 15 residues. Germline-derived CDR1 and CDR2 are MNHEY and SVGAGI. Trimming cost V 2 bases and J 6 bases, with 13 bases left between them. CDR3 protein: CASSYGTARSGELFF. CDR3 sequence (DNA): TGTGCCAGCAGTTACGGGACCGCAAGGTCCGGGGAGCTGTTTTTT.

This clonotype was recorded at least ten times. In DNA, the CDR3 is TGTGCCAGCAGTTCTCAGGGGGCCGCGTTGGGAAAACTGTTTTTT. It is translated as CASSSQGAALGKLFF. The chain recombines TRBV12-3 or TRBV12-4 with TRBJ1-4, with 8 positions matching TRBD1. The CDR3 totals 15 residues. V dropped 4 bases and J dropped 10; count of bases not matched to a gene: 11.

The V call is TRBV20-1, the J call TRBJ2-5; TRBD2 agrees at 9 bases. The germline gives CDR1 DFQATT, CDR2 SNEGSKA (reference sequence). J gave up 4 bases and V 5 bases, and 14 bases lay outside the gene matches. The CDR3 has 16 residues. DNA for the CDR3: TGCAGTGCTTCGGGACTAGCATCGGCTAAGGGAGAGACCCAGTACTTC. Translated, it gives CSASGLASAKGETQYF.

The chain has TRBV20-1 and TRBJ1-2, with D possibly TRBD1 on 5 matching bases. The CDR3 has 13 residues. V lost 3 bases to trimming and J lost 7 bases, with 15 bases between them. The germline CDR1 and CDR2 sequences are DFQATT and SNEGSKA (reference sequence). The CDR3 reads CSASLGAKGGYTF. The CDR3 DNA is TGCAGTGCTAGTTTAGGGGCGAAGGGTGGCTACACCTTC.

On this clonotype: With a much larger clone just one base away, this may be a read error. This chain links TRBV6-2 or TRBV6-3 with TRBJ2-2, with unresolved D. Trimming removed 2 bases at V and 0 bases at J, with 4 bases between. CDR3 length equals 14 residues. Germline CDR1 reads MNHEY; CDR2 reads SVGEGT. For the CDR3, the DNA is TGTGCCAGCAGTTACACAGCGAACACCGGGGAGCTGTTTTTT. Amino acids: CASSYTANTGELFF.

This clonotype was recorded a few times. The rearrangement uses TRBV12-3 or TRBV12-4 and TRBJ1-1; D is undetermined. Trimming left V 3 bases short and J 5 bases short, with 10 bases between. The CDR3 runs to 13 residues. The CDR3 loop reads CASSFMGETEAFF. The CDR3 region has the DNA TGTGCCAGCAGTTTCATGGGTGAGACTGAAGCTTTCTTT.

The rearrangement uses TRBV12-3 or TRBV12-4 and TRBJ2-7; D is unclear. CDR3 size: 14 residues. Trimming pared 3 bases from V and 0 bases from J, leaving 9 bases between. The CDR3 DNA reads TGTGCCAGCAGTTTTGGTTCGAGCTCCTACGAGCAGTACTTC. Amino acid sequence: CASSFGSSSYEQYF.

This chain uses TRBV6-1 with TRBJ2-1, with 7 positions matching TRBD2. Germline CDR1 is MNHNS and CDR2 is SASEGT. This CDR3 comprises 14 residues. The V gene end was trimmed by 8 bases and the J gene end by 4 bases; junction bases not matched to a gene: 8. The CDR3 coding sequence is TGTGCCAGCCAGCCAGCGGGGAAGTACAATGAGCAGTTCTTC. Encoded protein: CASQPAGKYNEQFF.

This clonotype was detected a few times. The genes are TRBV20-1 and TRBJ2-7; D gene uncertain. The germline CDR1 and CDR2 sequences are DFQATT and SNEGSKA (reference sequence). CDR3 size: 11 residues. With 1 base removed from V and 7 bases from J, the gap between germline ends came to 8 bases. DNA for the CDR3: TGCAGTGCTAGAGGTAACGGAGAGCAGTACTTC. Translated, it gives CSARGNGEQYF.